The 9 T cell receptor beta chains presented below share a single source sample, sequenced in a study of CD8+CD57+ T cells in acquired aplastic anemia. TCR beta VDJ combinations and CDR3 sequences were profiled from genomic DNA. TCRdb redid the calling of the reads with MiXCR, one entry per CDR3 protein. This sample has about 220,000 distinct CDR3 sequences, with approximately 35% found just once. The material sequenced was sorted CD4+, CD8+, or CD8+CD57+ T cells (not recorded which) from PBMCs. These receptors originate from a human donor in good health, serving as a control.

This sequence joins TRBV10-2 and TRBJ1-4; D is unclear. The CDR3 sequence is 11 residues long. V lost 4 bases and J 8 bases, leaving 5 bases between the germline ends. Germline V CDR1 and CDR2: WSHSY, SAAADI. CDR3: CASSAGEKLFF. The CDR3 nucleotides are TGCGCCAGCAGTGCCGGGGAAAAACTGTTTTTT.

This chain links TRBV11-2 with TRBJ2-3; 7 nucleotides agree with TRBD2. The ends lost 5 bases at V and 2 bases at J; junction bases unmatched: 7. The germline CDR1 and CDR2 sequences are SGHAT and FQNNGV. This CDR3 region has 15 residues. CDR3 sequence (DNA): TGTGCCAGCAGCCTAATAGCGGGCCCCACAGATACGCAGTATTTT. Translated: CASSLIAGPTDTQYF. Full variable domain (missing parts from reference TRBV11-2 and TRBJ2-3): EAGVAQSPRYKIIEKRQSVAFWCNPISGHATLYWYQQILGQGPKLLIQFQNNGVVDDSQLPKDRFSAERLKGVDSTLKIQPAKLEDSAVYLCASSLIAGPTDTQYFGPGTRLTVL.

This chain uses TRBV11-2 with TRBJ2-1; 7 bases match TRBD2. This CDR3 has 17 amino acids. With 0 bases clipped from V and 8 bases from J, the junction kept 13 bases outside the gene matches. Germline V lookup: CDR1 SGHAT, CDR2 FQNNGV. CDR3 nucleotide sequence: TGTGCCAGCAGCTTAGATCCGGCGGGAGCAGGTTTGGATGAGCAGTTCTTC. Its translation is CASSLDPAGAGLDEQFF.

This clonotype was seen a few times. The CDR3 sequence: CASSVGTGGADGYTF. Written as DNA, the CDR3 is TGTGCCAGCAGTGTAGGGACAGGGGGCGCGGATGGCTACACCTTC. V is TRBV6-1 and J is TRBJ1-2; 12 bases align to TRBD1. The CDR3 spans 15 residues. J gave up 6 bases and V 4 bases, and 6 bases lay outside the gene matches. The germline V gene has CDR1 MNHNS and CDR2 SASEGT.

There are a few counts of this clonotype. The chain couples TRBV11-2 to TRBJ2-1, with 11 bases aligning to TRBD2. After removal of 4 bases from V and 7 bases from J, the junction contained 6 bases not matched to a gene. There are 15 residues in the CDR3. Germline V gene sequence: CDR1 SGHAT, CDR2 FQNNGV. CDR3 region: CASSSYSGRANEQFF. CDR3 DNA sequence: TGTGCCAGCAGCTCCTATAGCGGGAGGGCGAATGAGCAGTTCTTC.

This clonotype was observed a few times. The chain carries TRBV20-1 and TRBJ2-1, with a possible D match to TRBD2 (6 bases). The V and J ends lost 0 bases and 3 bases respectively, with 15 bases between them. This CDR3 is built from 16 residues. In germline, CDR1 is DFQATT, CDR2 SNEGSKA (reference sequence). This CDR3 reads CSARDIGRGGYNEQFF. The CDR3 DNA is TGCAGTGCTAGAGATATTGGGCGGGGAGGCTACAATGAGCAGTTCTTC.

The V and J genes are TRBV20-1 and TRBJ1-2; 12 bases fit TRBD1. The junction had 10 bases not matched to a gene; V was cut back by 3 bases and J by 8 bases. The V gene's germline CDR1 is DFQATT and CDR2 SNEGSKA (reference sequence). This CDR3 is built from 15 residues. This CDR3 reads CSASAGTGGGRGYTF. The CDR3 region has the DNA TGCAGTGCTAGCGCCGGGACAGGGGGCGGTCGGGGCTACACCTTC.

This clonotype was detected only a few times. The DNA for the CDR3 is TGTGCCAGCAGCTTAGGGCCAGGGACCGGAGAAAAACTGTTTTTT. It translates to CASSLGPGTGEKLFF. The genes are TRBV5-8 and TRBJ1-4, with D perhaps matching TRBD1 (5 bases). The CDR3 is made up of 15 amino acids. Germline V gene sequence: CDR1 SGHTS, CDR2 YDEGEE. V was pared by 2 bases and J by 8 bases, with 16 bases between.

The sample holds many counts of this clonotype. The V and J genes are TRBV9 and TRBJ1-3; D perhaps matches TRBD1 (6 bases). CDR3 length equals 14 residues. Germline V gene sequence: CDR1 SGDLS, CDR2 YYNGEE. The V and J ends lost 3 bases and 0 bases respectively, with 7 bases between them. The CDR3 spells CASSGGGSGNTIYF. DNA of the CDR3: TGTGCCAGCAGCGGAGGGGGCTCTGGAAACACCATATATTTT.